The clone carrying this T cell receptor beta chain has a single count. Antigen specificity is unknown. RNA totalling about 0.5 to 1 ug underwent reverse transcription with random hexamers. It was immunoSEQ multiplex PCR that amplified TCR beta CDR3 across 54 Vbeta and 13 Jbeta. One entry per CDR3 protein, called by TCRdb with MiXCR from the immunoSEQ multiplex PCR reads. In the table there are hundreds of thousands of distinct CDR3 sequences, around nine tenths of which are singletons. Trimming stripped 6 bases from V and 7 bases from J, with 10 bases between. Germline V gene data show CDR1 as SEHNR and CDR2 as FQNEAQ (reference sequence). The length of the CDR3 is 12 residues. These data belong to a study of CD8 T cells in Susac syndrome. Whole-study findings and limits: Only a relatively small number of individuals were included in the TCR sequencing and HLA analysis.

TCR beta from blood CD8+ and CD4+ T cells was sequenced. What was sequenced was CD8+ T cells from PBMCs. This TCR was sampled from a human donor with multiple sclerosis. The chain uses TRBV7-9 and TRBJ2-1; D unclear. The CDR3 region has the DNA TGTGCCAGCAGATTTGGTAGGAATGAGCAGTTCTTC. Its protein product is CASRFGRNEQFF.